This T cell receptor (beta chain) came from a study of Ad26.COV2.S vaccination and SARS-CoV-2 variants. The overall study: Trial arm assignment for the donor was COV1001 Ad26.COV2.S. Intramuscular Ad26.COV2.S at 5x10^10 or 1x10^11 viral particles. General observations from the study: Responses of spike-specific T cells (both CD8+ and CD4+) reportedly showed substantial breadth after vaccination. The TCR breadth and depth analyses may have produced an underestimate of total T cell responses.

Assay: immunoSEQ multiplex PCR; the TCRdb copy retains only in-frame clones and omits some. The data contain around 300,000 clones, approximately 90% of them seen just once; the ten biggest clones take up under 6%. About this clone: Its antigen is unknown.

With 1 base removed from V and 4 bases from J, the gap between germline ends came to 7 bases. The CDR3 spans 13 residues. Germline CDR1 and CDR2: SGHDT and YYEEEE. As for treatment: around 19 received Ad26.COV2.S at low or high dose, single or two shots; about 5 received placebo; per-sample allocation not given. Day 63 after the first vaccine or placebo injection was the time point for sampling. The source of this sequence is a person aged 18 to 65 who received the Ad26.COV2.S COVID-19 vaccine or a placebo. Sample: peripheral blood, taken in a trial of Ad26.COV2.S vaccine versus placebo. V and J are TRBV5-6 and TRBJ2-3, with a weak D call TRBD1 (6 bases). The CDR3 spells CASSLWGPDTQYF. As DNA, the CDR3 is TGTGCCAGCAGCTTGTGGGGGCCAGATACGCAGTATTTT.